This T cell receptor beta chain was recorded in a study of blood T cell repertoires in COVID-19. Study-wide background: The United States, Italy and Spain supplied acute and convalescent COVID-19 samples.

The table came from immunoSEQ multiplex PCR; TCRdb's copy has only in-frame clones and leaves some out. The table lists about 370,000 clones, 80% to 90% of them singletons. Germline V lookup: CDR1 SGDLS, CDR2 YYNGEE. With 4 bases removed from V and 1 base from J, the gap between germline ends came to 12 bases. The CDR3 loop spans 15 amino acids. Individuals aged roughly 18 to 90 years were recruited from about two dozen US areas. Participant-reported clinical history was the basis for cohort assignment. For recovered donors of Cohort 3, there were two negative PCRs, clearance, or symptom resolution. The sample comprised PBMCs or T cells enriched from blood (not recorded which). The clonotype was recovered from a young man who had recovered from COVID-19. The chain carries TRBV9 and TRBJ2-1, with D maybe TRBD1 (6 bases). The CDR3 here is CASSPPGQSYNEQFF. The CDR3 region has the DNA TGTGCCAGCAGCCCACCTGGACAGTCCTACAATGAGCAGTTCTTC.